These 15 T cell receptor beta chains share one sample of origin, sequenced in a study of radiation and T cells in renal cell carcinoma (dated by TCRdb to 2019 to 2021). According to the study, the label for this sample's time point signals: blood 4 weeks post-SBRT, at nephrectomy. The treatment or condition label here, explained by the study, means: 15 Gy SBRT to primary tumor, nephrectomy 4 weeks later. The method behind the library was the immunoSEQ multiplex PCR assay. Drawn from immuneACCESS, this table holds only the in-frame rearrangements with V and J called that TCRdb kept. Clones are partly lost; checked studies trace under half to an unresolved V gene and leave the rest unexplained. The sample includes approximately 83,000 clones, with approximately 80% observed a single time. Jointly, the top ten make up approximately 8.6% of the sample. The starting material was blood, obtained from a patient whose treatment included radiotherapy and nephrectomy. These receptors all stem from a man aged 45-65 years with renal cell carcinoma.

A single count supports this clone. The chain uses TRBV7-3 and TRBJ2-2; 7 nucleotides agree with TRBD1. The V gene's germline CDR1 is SGHTA and CDR2 FQGTGA. CDR3 length: 15 amino acids. Losses at the gene ends were 4 bases for V and 2 bases for J; bases not matched to a gene: 4. The CDR3 DNA sequence: TGTGCCAGCAGCTCCGGGACAGAAAACACCGGGGAGCTGTTTTTT. Translated, it gives CASSSGTENTGELFF.

The gene calls are TRBV27 and TRBJ1-1; 7 bases agree with TRBD1. With V trimmed by 7 bases and J by 1 base, 9 bases remained unmatched. The CDR3 has 15 amino acids. Germline CDR1 MNHEY, CDR2 SMNVEV (reference sequence). The CDR3: CASKLNRGGNTEAFF. In nucleotides, the CDR3 is TGTGCCAGCAAATTAAACAGGGGAGGGAACACTGAAGCTTTCTTT.

The rearrangement uses TRBV13 and TRBJ2-5; 8 bases line up with TRBD2. The CDR3 extends over 15 amino acids. V dropped 4 bases and J dropped 5; count of bases not matched to a gene: 9. Germline CDR1 is PRHDT and CDR2 is FYEKMQ (reference sequence). The CDR3: CASSSYSGLAETQYF. CDR3 in DNA: TGTGCCAGCAGCTCCTACTCCGGACTAGCCGAGACCCAGTACTTC.

The chain uses TRBV29-1 and TRBJ2-5, with 11 bases lining up with TRBD2. V trimming: 6 bases; J trimming: 4 bases; junction bases outside the gene matches: 7. This CDR3 region has 14 residues. Germline V lookup: CDR1 SQVTM, CDR2 ANQGSEA. CDR3 residues: CSVIPGTSGETQYF. DNA of the CDR3: TGCAGCGTAATTCCCGGGACTAGCGGAGAGACCCAGTACTTC.

The V call is TRBV6-6, the J call TRBJ2-4; TRBD1 aligns across 7 bases. CDR3 size: 16 residues. Germline loops: CDR1 MNHNY, CDR2 SVGAGI (reference sequence). Germline trimming cut 6 bases from V and 0 bases from J; bases unmatched to any gene: 8. CDR3: CASRKGTVLAKNIQYF. CDR3 coding DNA: TGTGCCAGCAGAAAGGGGACAGTACTAGCCAAAAACATTCAGTACTTC.

V gene TRBV10-3 combines with J gene TRBJ2-5, with TRBD1 matching over 7 bases. V trimming: 11 bases; J trimming: 5 bases; junction bases outside the gene matches: 11. CDR1 ENHRY and CDR2 SYGVKD come from the germline V gene. The CDR3 sequence is 13 residues long. The CDR3 loop is CAAVQGPSETQYF. The CDR3 nucleotides are TGTGCCGCCGTACAGGGGCCCTCCGAGACCCAGTACTTC.

J is TRBJ1-1 and V is TRBV5-1; D remains unclear. Germline lookup yields CDR1 SGHRS and CDR2 YFSETQ. The CDR3 spans 14 residues. With 4 bases removed from V and 0 bases from J, the gap between germline ends came to 10 bases. CDR3 sequence (DNA): TGCGCCAGCAGCGAACGACGGATGAACACTGAAGCTTTCTTT. Protein product: CASSERRMNTEAFF. The entire variable domain, with the rest obtained from reference TRBV5-1 and TRBJ1-1, is as follows: KAGVTQTPRYLIKTRGQQVTLSCSPISGHRSVSWYQQTPGQGLQFLFEYFSETQRNKGNFPGRFSGRQFSNSRSEMNVSTLELGDSALYLCASSERRMNTEAFFGQGTRLTVV.

This chain links TRBV2 with TRBJ1-1; 7 bases fit TRBD1. From germline, CDR1 is SNHLY and CDR2 FYNNEI. This CDR3 comprises 13 residues. The ends lost 8 bases at V and 1 base at J; junction bases unmatched: 4. The CDR3 reads CASRGQTNTEAFF. The CDR3 nucleotides are TGTGCCAGCCGGGGACAGACGAACACTGAAGCTTTCTTT. Full variable domain (missing parts from reference TRBV2 and TRBJ1-1): EPEVTQTPSHQVTQMGQEVILRCVPISNHLYFYWYRQILGQKVEFLVSFYNNEISEKSEIFDDQFSVERPDGSNFTLKIRSTKLEDSAMYFCASRGQTNTEAFFGQGTRLTVV.

This rearrangement joins TRBV7-8 to TRBJ2-1; D remains unclear. Germline-derived CDR1 and CDR2 are SGHVS and FQNEAQ. The CDR3 loop spans 15 amino acids. V lost 0 bases and J lost 2, with 8 bases in between. Here the CDR3 reads CASSLALGTYNEQFF. In nucleotides, the CDR3 is TGTGCCAGCAGCTTAGCGCTGGGGACCTACAATGAGCAGTTCTTC.

The CDR3 sequence is CASSLIQGVDKNIQYF. CDR3 DNA sequence: TGTGCCAGCAGCTTGATCCAGGGGGTTGACAAAAACATTCAGTACTTC. The rearrangement uses TRBV7-8 and TRBJ2-4; TRBD1 aligns across 7 bases. CDR1 SGHVS and CDR2 FQNEAQ come from the germline V gene. V trimming: 3 bases; J trimming: 3 bases; junction bases outside the gene matches: 8. The CDR3 has 16 residues.

This clone has just a few counts. The rearrangement uses TRBV5-6 and TRBJ2-7; 9 bases align to TRBD1. CDR3 length: 14 residues. In germline, CDR1 is SGHDT, CDR2 YYEEEE. With V trimmed by 3 bases and J by 2 bases, 3 bases remained unmatched. The CDR3 DNA reads as TGTGCCAGCAGCTGGACAGGGGAGGCCTACGAGCAGTACTTC. It encodes CASSWTGEAYEQYF.

Written as DNA, the CDR3 is TGTGCCAGCAGCTCCTCCTCGGGCCCCTGGGAGACCCAGTACTTC. Its protein is CASSSSSGPWETQYF. The J gene is TRBJ2-5, the V gene TRBV7-3; no firm D call. In germline, CDR1 is SGHTA, CDR2 FQGTGA. The V end lost 4 bases, the J end lost 5 bases, and 17 bases lay between the germline ends. This CDR3 region has 15 residues.

This clone was seen a handful of times. The rearrangement links TRBV7-9 to TRBJ2-5, with D hard to call. V shed 2 bases and J shed 2 bases, with 9 bases lying between them. From germline, CDR1 is SEHNR and CDR2 FQNEAQ (reference sequence). CDR3 size: 14 residues. The CDR3 loop reads CASSLSRLQETQYF. For the CDR3, the DNA is TGTGCCAGCAGCTTATCACGACTTCAAGAGACCCAGTACTTC.

This chain connects TRBV5-5 to TRBJ2-7; D not certain. Germline-derived CDR1 and CDR2 are SGHKS and YYEKEE (reference sequence). This CDR3 has 14 amino acids. V was pared by 2 bases and J by 2 bases, with 11 bases between. In DNA, the CDR3 is TGTGCCAGCAGCTTCGGTAGAGCGACCTACGAGCAGTACTTC. It yields the protein CASSFGRATYEQYF.

V usage is TRBV4-2 and J usage is TRBJ2-7; 10 nucleotides line up with TRBD1. The V and J ends lost 3 bases and 1 base, in that order; junction bases with no gene match: 15. Germline CDR1 LGHNA, CDR2 YNFKEQ. This CDR3 has 19 residues. CDR3 in DNA: TGTGCCAGCAGCCAGGCTCCCCCGCGGCGGGGACAGGGGTCCTACGAGCAGTACTTC. It is translated as CASSQAPPRRGQGSYEQYF.